Listed here is a single T cell receptor beta chain. Germline V gene lookup returns CDR1 SNHLY and CDR2 FYNNEI. The CDR3 loop spans 16 amino acids. The J segment lost 1 base and the V segment lost 6 bases, leaving 9 bases of the junction unmatched. This entry comes from a study of shared T cell receptors in the human thymus. Produced via immunoSEQ multiplex PCR; TCRdb's table is partial and in-frame only. The data contain about 500,000 clones, about four fifths of them singletons. The same data also contributed to another study, on human thymus T cells. According to that study: Serving as donors were healthy Finnish infants, each of whom was having open corrective surgery for congenital heart defects. Resections from corrective heart surgery supplied the thymus tissue. Thymic and blood repertoires showed apparently biased V and J gene usage. In unrelated individuals, thymic repertoires overlapped highly, according to related research.

The sequencing input was thymocytes. This sequence originates from a boy under two years old with a congenital heart defect. This chain uses TRBV2 with TRBJ2-7; 10 positions match TRBD2. CDR3 sequence: CASSLATSGPSYEQYF. The DNA of the CDR3 is TGTGCCAGCAGCTTAGCGACTAGCGGGCCGTCCTACGAGCAGTACTTC.